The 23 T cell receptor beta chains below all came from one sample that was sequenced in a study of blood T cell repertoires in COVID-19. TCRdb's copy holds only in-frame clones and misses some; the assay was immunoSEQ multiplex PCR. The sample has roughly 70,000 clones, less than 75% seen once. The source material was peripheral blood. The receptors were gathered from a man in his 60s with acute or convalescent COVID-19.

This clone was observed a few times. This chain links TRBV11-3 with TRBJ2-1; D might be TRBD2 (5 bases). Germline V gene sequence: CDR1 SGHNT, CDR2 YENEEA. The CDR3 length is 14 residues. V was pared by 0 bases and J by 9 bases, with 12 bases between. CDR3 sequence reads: CASSLEVGDPEQFF. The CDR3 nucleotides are TGTGCCAGCAGCTTAGAAGTCGGGGATCCTGAGCAGTTCTTC.

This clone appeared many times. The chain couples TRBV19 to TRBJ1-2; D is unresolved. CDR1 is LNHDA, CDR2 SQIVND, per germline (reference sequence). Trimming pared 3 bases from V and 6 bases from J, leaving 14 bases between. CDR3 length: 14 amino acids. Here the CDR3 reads CASSIGQSMDGYTF. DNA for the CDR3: TGTGCCAGTAGTATTGGGCAGTCTATGGATGGCTACACCTTC. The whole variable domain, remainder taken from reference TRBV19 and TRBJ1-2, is DGGITQSPKYLFRKEGQNVTLSCEQNLNHDAMYWYRQDPGQGLRLIYYSQIVNDFQKGDIAEGYSVSREKKESFPLTVTSAQKNPTAFYLCASSIGQSMDGYTFGSGTRLTVV.

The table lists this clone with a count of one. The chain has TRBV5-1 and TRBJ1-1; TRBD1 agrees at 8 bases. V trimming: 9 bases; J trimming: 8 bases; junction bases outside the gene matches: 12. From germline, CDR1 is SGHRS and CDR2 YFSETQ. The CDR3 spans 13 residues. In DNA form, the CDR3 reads TGCGCCACCGCGAGCGGGACAGGCCAGGAAGCTTTCTTT. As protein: CATASGTGQEAFF.

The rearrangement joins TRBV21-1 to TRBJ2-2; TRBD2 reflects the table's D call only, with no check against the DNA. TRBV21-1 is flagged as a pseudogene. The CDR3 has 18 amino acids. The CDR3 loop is CASSNGRAGGPNTGELFF. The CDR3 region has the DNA TGTGCCAGCAGTAATGGTCGAGCGGGGGGGCCGAACACCGGGGAGCTGTTTTTT.

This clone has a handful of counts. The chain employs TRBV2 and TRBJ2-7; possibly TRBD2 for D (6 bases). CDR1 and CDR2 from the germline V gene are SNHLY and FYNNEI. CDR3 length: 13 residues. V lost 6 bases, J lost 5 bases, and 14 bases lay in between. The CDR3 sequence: CASSGLLNDEQYF. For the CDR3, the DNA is TGTGCCAGCAGCGGACTACTTAATGACGAGCAGTACTTC.

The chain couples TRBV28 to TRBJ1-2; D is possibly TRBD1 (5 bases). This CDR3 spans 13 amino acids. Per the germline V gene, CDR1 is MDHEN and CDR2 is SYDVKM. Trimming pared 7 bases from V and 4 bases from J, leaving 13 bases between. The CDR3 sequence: CASNGRGSYGYTF. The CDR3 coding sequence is TGTGCCAGCAATGGGCGGGGGAGCTATGGCTACACCTTC.

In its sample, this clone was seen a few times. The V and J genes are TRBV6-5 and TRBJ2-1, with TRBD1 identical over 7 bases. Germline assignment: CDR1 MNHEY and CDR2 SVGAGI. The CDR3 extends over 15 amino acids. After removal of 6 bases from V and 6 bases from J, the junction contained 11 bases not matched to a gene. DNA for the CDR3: TGTGCCAGCAGCCGCGACAGGGCGAGAGGCAATGAGCAGTTCTTC. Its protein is CASSRDRARGNEQFF.

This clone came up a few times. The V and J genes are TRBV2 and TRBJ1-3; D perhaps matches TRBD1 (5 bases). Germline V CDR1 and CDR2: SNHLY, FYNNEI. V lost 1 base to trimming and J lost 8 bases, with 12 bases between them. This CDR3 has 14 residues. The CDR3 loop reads CASSEDTETDTIYF. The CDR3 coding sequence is TGTGCCAGCAGTGAAGATACAGAGACAGACACCATATATTTT.

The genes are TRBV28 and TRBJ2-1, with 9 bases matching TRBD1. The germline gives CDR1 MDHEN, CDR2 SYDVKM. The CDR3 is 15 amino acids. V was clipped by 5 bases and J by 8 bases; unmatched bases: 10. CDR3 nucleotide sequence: TGTGCCAGCAGTACGCTACAGGGGGCCGTCGATGAGCAGTTCTTC. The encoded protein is CASSTLQGAVDEQFF. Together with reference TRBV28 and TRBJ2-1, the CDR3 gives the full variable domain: DVKVTQSSRYLVKRTGEKVFLECVQDMDHENMFWYRQDPGLGLRLIYFSYDVKMKEKGDIPEGYSVSREKKERFSLILESASTNQTSMYLCASSTLQGAVDEQFFGPGTRLTVL.

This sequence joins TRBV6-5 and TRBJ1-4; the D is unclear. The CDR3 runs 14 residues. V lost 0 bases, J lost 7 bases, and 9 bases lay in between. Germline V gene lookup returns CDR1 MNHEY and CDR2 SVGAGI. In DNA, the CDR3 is TGTGCCAGCAGTTACTCCGGAGGCGGTGAAAAACTGTTTTTT. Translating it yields CASSYSGGGEKLFF.

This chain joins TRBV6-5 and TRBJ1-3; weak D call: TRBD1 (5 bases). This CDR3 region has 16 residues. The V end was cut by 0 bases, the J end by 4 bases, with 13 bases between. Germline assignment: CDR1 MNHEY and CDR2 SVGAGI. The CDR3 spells CASSYSSLTAGNTIYF. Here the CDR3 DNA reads TGTGCCAGCAGTTACTCGTCCTTGACAGCCGGAAACACCATATATTTT.

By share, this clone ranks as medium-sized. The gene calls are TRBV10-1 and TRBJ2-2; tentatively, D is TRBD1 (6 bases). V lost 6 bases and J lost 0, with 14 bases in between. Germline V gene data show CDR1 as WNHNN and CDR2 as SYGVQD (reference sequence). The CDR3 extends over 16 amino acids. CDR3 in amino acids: CASSNRDPTNTGELFF. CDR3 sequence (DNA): TGCGCCAGCAGCAACAGGGACCCCACGAACACCGGGGAGCTGTTTTTT.

Here the CDR3 reads CASSYGTSGGPRELFF. The CDR3 nucleotides are TGTGCCAGCAGCTATGGGACTAGCGGGGGCCCACGGGAGCTGTTTTTT. This chain connects TRBV11-3 to TRBJ2-2, with 14 bases matching TRBD2. The germline gives CDR1 SGHNT, CDR2 YENEEA. J lost 9 bases, V lost 4 bases, and 7 bases had no gene match. The CDR3 is 16 amino acids.

The CDR3 DNA reads TGTGCCAGCAGCTACGACACTACAGGGTCCTCTGGAAACACCATATATTTT. Residues: CASSYDTTGSSGNTIYF. The chain is built from TRBV3-1 (or the pseudogene TRBV3-2) and TRBJ1-3; tentative D call: TRBD1 (6 bases). This CDR3 has 17 residues. V was clipped by 5 bases and J by 0 bases, with 17 bases between them. Germline assignment: CDR1 LGHDT and CDR2 YNNKEL (reference sequence).

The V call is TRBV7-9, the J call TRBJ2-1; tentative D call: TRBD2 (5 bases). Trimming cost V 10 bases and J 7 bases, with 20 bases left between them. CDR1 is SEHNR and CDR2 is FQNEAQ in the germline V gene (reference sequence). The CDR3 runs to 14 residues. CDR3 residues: CANAPLAGGNEQFF. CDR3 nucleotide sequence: TGTGCCAACGCGCCACTGGCGGGTGGGAATGAGCAGTTCTTC. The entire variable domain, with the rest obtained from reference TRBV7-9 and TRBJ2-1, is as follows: DTGVSQNPRHKITKRGQNVTFRCDPISEHNRLYWYRQTLGQGPEFLTYFQNEAQLEKSRLLSDRFSAERPKGSFSTLEIQRTEQGDSAMYLCANAPLAGGNEQFFGPGTRLTVL.

For the CDR3, the DNA is TGTGCCAGCAGCGGGCCCGGGACTCATCGCTCTGGAAACACCATATATTTT. It yields the protein CASSGPGTHRSGNTIYF. The chain is built from TRBV21-1 and TRBJ1-3. TRBV21-1 is described as a pseudogene. The CDR3 is 17 amino acids.

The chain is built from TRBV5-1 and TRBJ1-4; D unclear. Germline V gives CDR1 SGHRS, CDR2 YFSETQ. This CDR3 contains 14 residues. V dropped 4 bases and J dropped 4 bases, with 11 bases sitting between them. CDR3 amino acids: CASSPGLDNEKLFF. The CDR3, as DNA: TGCGCCAGCAGCCCGGGGTTGGATAATGAAAAACTGTTTTTT.

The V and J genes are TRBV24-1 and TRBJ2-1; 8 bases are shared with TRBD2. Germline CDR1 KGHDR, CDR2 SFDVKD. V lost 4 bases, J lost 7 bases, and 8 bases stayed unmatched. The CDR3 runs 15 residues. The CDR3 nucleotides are TGTGCCACCAGTGAGACCGGGACTAGGGTAAATGAGCAGTTCTTC. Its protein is CATSETGTRVNEQFF.

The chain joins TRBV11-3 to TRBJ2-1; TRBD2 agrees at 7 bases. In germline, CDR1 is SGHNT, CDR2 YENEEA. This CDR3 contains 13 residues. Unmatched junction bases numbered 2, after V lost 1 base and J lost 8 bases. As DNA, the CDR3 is TGTGCCAGCAGCTTAGGGGGGGGAGATGAGCAGTTCTTC. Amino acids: CASSLGGGDEQFF.

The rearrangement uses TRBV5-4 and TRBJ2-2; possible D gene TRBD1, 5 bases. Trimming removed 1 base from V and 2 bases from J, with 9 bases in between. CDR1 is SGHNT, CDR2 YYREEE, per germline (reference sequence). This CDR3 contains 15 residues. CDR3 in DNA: TGTGCCAGCAGCTTGTTGCAGGGTAACACCGGGGAGCTGTTTTTT. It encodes CASSLLQGNTGELFF.

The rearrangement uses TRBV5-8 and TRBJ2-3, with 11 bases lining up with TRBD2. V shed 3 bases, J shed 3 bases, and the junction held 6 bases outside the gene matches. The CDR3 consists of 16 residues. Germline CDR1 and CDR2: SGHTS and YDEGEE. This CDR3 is CASSYSSGGRTDTQYF. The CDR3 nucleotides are TGTGCCAGCAGCTACTCTAGCGGGGGGAGAACAGATACGCAGTATTTT.

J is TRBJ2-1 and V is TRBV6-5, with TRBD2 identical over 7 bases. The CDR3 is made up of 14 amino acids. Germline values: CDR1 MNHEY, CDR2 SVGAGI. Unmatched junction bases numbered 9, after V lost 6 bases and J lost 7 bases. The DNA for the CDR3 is TGTGCCAGCAGGAAAAGCGGGGAAATAAATGAGCAGTTCTTC. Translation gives CASRKSGEINEQFF.

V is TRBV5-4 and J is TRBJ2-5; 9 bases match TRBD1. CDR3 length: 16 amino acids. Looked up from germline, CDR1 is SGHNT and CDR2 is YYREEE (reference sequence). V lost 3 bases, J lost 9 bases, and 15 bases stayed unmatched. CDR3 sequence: CASSSSDRGLSGAQYF. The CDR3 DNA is TGTGCCAGCAGCTCCTCGGACAGGGGCCTTTCTGGGGCCCAGTACTTC. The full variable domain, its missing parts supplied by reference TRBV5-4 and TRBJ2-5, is ETGVTQSPTHLIKTRGQQVTLRCSSQSGHNTVSWYQQALGQGPQFIFQYYREEENGRGNFPPRFSGLQFPNYSSELNVNALELDDSALYLCASSSSDRGLSGAQYFGPGTRLLVL.